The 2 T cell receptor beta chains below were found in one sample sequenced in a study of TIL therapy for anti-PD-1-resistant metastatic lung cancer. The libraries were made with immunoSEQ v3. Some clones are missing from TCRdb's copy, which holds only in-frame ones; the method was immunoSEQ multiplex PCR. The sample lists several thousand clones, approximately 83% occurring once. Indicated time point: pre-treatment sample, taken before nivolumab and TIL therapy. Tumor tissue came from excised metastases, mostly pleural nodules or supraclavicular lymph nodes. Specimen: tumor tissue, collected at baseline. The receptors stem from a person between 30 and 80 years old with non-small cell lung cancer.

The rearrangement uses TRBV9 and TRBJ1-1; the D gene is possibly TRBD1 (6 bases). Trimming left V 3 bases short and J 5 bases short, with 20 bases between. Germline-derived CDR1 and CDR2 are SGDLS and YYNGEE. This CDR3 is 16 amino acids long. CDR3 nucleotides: TGTGCCAGCAGCGGAGGGGGGAGTGGGTCCCGAACTGAAGCTTTCTTT. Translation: CASSGGGSGSRTEAFF. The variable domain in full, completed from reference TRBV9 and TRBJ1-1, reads DSGVTQTPKHLITATGQRVTLRCSPRSGDLSVYWYQQSLDQGLQFLIQYYNGEERAKGNILERFSAQQFPDLHSELNLSSLELGDSALYFCASSGGGSGSRTEAFFGQGTRLTVV.

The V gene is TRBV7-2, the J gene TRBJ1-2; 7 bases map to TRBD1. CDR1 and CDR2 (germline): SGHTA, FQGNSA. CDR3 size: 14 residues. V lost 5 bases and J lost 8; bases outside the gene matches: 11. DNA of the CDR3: TGTGCCAGCAGCCGATTAGGGACAGAAGTCGGCTACACCTTC. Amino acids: CASSRLGTEVGYTF.